This T cell receptor (beta chain) was sequenced for a study of early T cells in non-severe SARS-CoV-2 infection. Looking at the study overall: Chains from this unsorted whole-blood bulk RNA could not be paired.

This clonotype was observed at least ten times. The target antigen is unknown. Study findings and constraints: Matching results from VDJdb favored anti-spike CD8 responses, leaving private and CD4 specificities undetected.

V lost 7 bases and J 6 bases, leaving 29 bases between the germline ends. CDR1 is MRHNA, CDR2 SNTAGT, per germline. The CDR3 is made up of 18 amino acids. Attachment of unique molecular identifiers to individual cDNA molecules was performed. MiXCR, applied by TCRdb to the 5' RACE reads, yields one record per CDR3 protein. The data contain nearly 45,000 distinct CDR3 sequences, under 14% of them singletons. Sequencing was performed on whole blood. This clonotype was sampled from an adult who was a healthcare worker with PCR-confirmed SARS-CoV-2 infection or an uninfected control (not recorded which). The chain links TRBV6-4 to TRBJ2-3; a possible D gene is TRBD2 (6 bases). The CDR3 region is CASNPPACLASRRDTQYF. The DNA of the CDR3 is TGTGCCAGCAATCCTCCGGCCTGTCTAGCGTCAAGACGGGATACGCAGTATTTT.